A selection of T cell receptor beta chains follows, all from one sample in a study of OX40 agonist ivuxolimab in advanced cancers. Repertoires were generated with immunoSEQ multiplex PCR, while TCRdb's copy carries only in-frame clones and drops some. Here the sample spans under 70,000 clones, around nine tenths being singletons. The starting material was CD4+ or CD8+ T cells sorted from blood, obtained in a trial of the OX40 agonist ivuxolimab. The source of these receptors is an adult with an advanced solid tumor such as melanoma, head and neck, liver or kidney cancer. Both conserved end residues are part of each CDR3. The order of the fields is V gene, J gene, CDR3 protein.

v_gene: TRBV27
j_gene: TRBJ2-5
CDR3aa: CASSLAGGLETQYF

v_gene: TRBV4-1
j_gene: TRBJ1-1
CDR3aa: CASSHAGFPEAFF

v_gene: TRBV9
j_gene: TRBJ1-3
CDR3aa: CASSTGAGNTIYF

v_gene: TRBV9
j_gene: TRBJ1-1
CDR3aa: CASSQTGMNTEAFF

v_gene: TRBV10-3
j_gene: TRBJ2-2
CDR3aa: CAISDQAVVTGELFF

v_gene: TRBV11-2
j_gene: TRBJ1-1
CDR3aa: CASSLGAGPGAFF

v_gene: TRBV7-9
j_gene: TRBJ1-1
CDR3aa: CASSQTEAFF

v_gene: TRBV9
j_gene: TRBJ2-7
CDR3aa: CASSVGQVIGSYEQYF

v_gene: TRBV18
j_gene: TRBJ1-6
CDR3aa: CASSAVRDSRTLHF

v_gene: TRBV4-3
j_gene: TRBJ2-7
CDR3aa: CASSQDRPEGFYEQYF

v_gene: TRBV12-5
j_gene: TRBJ2-7
CDR3aa: CASGPSGFSYEQYF